This TCR beta chain was recovered during a study of cytomegalovirus exposure and HLA in healthy donors. This clone was detected only a few times. Its matching antigen is unknown. General observations from the study: Some V segments, TRBV6-2 and TRBV6-3 among them, were indistinguishable and were therefore excluded. A prior analysis recorded that most TCR beta V segments were productive about 87% or about 30% of the time. Fewer N-insertions (relative to the roughly 660-donor mean) were reportedly seen in an Asian-associated ancestry cluster in a later analysis.

It was with 60 Vbeta and 13 Jbeta primers that the PCR ran. The repertoire was sequenced with immunoSEQ multiplex PCR; TCRdb's copy has only in-frame clones and lacks some. This table has about 130,000 clones, approximately 82% appearing once. CDR1 and CDR2 from the germline V gene are SGDLS and YYNGEE. V lost 0 bases and J lost 8, with 6 bases in between. This CDR3 is built from 12 residues. The chain recombines TRBV9 with TRBJ2-1; D is unclear. What was sequenced was PBMCs. The source of this sequence is a female donor in good health and CMV-seronegative. CDR3 sequence: CASSVDRDEQFF. The CDR3, as DNA: TGTGCCAGCAGCGTAGACCGGGATGAGCAGTTCTTC. Full variable domain (remainder filled in from reference TRBV9 and TRBJ2-1): DSGVTQTPKHLITATGQRVTLRCSPRSGDLSVYWYQQSLDQGLQFLIQYYNGEERAKGNILERFSAQQFPDLHSELNLSSLELGDSALYFCASSVDRDEQFFGPGTRLTVL.